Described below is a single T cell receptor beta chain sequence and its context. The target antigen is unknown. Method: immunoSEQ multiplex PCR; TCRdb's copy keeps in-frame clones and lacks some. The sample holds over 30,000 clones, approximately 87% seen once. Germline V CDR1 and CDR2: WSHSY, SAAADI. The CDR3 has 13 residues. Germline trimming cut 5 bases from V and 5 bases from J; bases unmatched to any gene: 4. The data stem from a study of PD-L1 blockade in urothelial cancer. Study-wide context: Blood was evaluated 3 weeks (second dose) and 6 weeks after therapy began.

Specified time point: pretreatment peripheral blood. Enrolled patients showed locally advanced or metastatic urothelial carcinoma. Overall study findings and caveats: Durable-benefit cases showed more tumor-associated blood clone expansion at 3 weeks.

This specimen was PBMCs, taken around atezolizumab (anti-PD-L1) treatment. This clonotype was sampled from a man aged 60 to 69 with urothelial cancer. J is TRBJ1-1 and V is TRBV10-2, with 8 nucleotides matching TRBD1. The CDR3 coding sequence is TGCGCCAGCAGTTTTGACAGGGGTACTGAAGCTTTCTTT. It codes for CASSFDRGTEAFF.